This T cell receptor (beta chain) was found in a study of cytomegalovirus exposure and HLA in healthy donors. Study-level results: A few CMV-associated chains were confirmed in vitro to be specific for CMV antigens.

A note on this clone: What it binds is not known. Other nucleotide sequences from this sample produce the same CDR3.

The PCR employed 60 Vbeta primers together with 13 Jbeta primers. Here immunoSEQ multiplex PCR was the method, and the copy in TCRdb shows in-frame clones only, minus some. Of about 190,000 clones listed, roughly four fifths are singletons. The length of the CDR3 is 14 residues. The V gene lost 1 base and the J gene lost 4 bases, with 10 bases spanning the gap. Germline V gene data show CDR1 as MNHNS and CDR2 as SASEGT. The sample consisted of PBMCs. The V and J genes are TRBV6-1 and TRBJ1-2, with D hard to call. The clonotype was recovered from a woman aged 25-40 years in good health and CMV-seropositive. This chain's CDR3 is CASSEGGRSYGYTF. The DNA of the CDR3 is TGTGCCAGCAGTGAAGGAGGGAGGTCCTATGGCTACACCTTC.